A single T cell receptor (beta chain) is shown here with its context. The antigen remains unidentified. The record originates from a study of cytomegalovirus exposure and HLA in healthy donors. Study results and limitations: Prediction of most subjects' HLA-A and HLA-B alleles by TCR beta sequences was reportedly accurate. In a later analysis, V- and J-gene trimming of beta chains associated with a DCLRE1C missense variant, replicated independently.

The ends were cut back, 0 bases at V and 3 bases at J, with 7 bases in the middle. Germline CDR1 reads SGDLS; CDR2 reads YYNGEE. This CDR3 has 14 amino acids. A multiplex PCR was run with 60 Vbeta primers and 13 Jbeta primers. TCRdb's table, derived via immunoSEQ multiplex PCR, lists solely in-frame clones and lacks some. The table shows 100,000 to 150,000 clones, with around three quarters occurring only once. This TCR was recovered from a male donor in good health and CMV-seropositive. The sequenced sample was PBMCs. The chain joins TRBV9 to TRBJ1-5, with D unclear. CDR3 sequence: CASSVGHLNQPQHF. The CDR3 DNA is TGTGCCAGCAGCGTAGGACACCTCAATCAGCCCCAGCATTTT.